This is a list of T cell receptor beta chains from one sample in a study of T cell responses to AZD1222 COVID-19 vaccine. This table comes from immunoSEQ multiplex PCR, and its TCRdb copy is limited to in-frame clones, with some not included. Altogether 70,000 to 90,000 clones are present, 90% being singletons, with the ten largest covering about 2.9%. The material was peripheral blood, obtained on day 0 of AZD1222 vaccination. These receptors all come from an adult in good health. CDR3s include the opening cysteine and the closing phenylalanine or tryptophan. Fields, in order: D gene, V gene, clone size, J gene, CDR3 DNA, CDR3 protein. The D gene is left open where the match is weak. Expanded clones are given a class, and other clones once, few, many or no size at all.

>-|TRBV24-1|-|TRBJ1-1
TGTGCCACCAGCCACACAGGGAGTACTGAAGCTTTCTTT
CATSHTGSTEAFF
>-|TRBV7-9|few|TRBJ2-3
TGTGCCAGCAGCCAGGGGCGAGATACGCAGTATTTT
CASSQGRDTQYF
>-|TRBV7-9|-|TRBJ1-2
TGTGCCAGCAGCTTACTATTTGAGACAAACTATGGCTACACCTTC
CASSLLFETNYGYTF
>TRBD2|TRBV6-4|-|TRBJ2-3
TGTGCCAGCAGTGTACGGGCGGGGGGGCCGGATACGCAGTATTTT
CASSVRAGGPDTQYF
>TRBD1|TRBV4-1|-|TRBJ2-7
TGCGCCAGCAGCCAAGGGACAGGTCTAGGGAACGAGCAGTACTTC
CASSQGTGLGNEQYF
>TRBD1|TRBV5-1|-|TRBJ1-1
TGCGCCAGCAGCCAAGGGACAGAGAACACTGAAGCTTTCTTT
CASSQGTENTEAFF
>-|TRBV11-2|few|TRBJ2-5
TGTGCCAGCAGGCGGACTGGGCAAGAGACCCAGTACTTC
CASRRTGQETQYF
>TRBD1|TRBV10-2|-|TRBJ1-5
TGCGCCAGCAGTGAGGGACAGGGTCGCAGTCAGCCCCAGCATTTT
CASSEGQGRSQPQHF
>-|TRBV11-2|-|TRBJ2-2
TGTGCCAGCAGCCCATCCGCCCCTAACACCGGGGAGCTGTTTTTT
CASSPSAPNTGELFF
>-|TRBV7-2|-|TRBJ1-6
TGTGCCAGCAGGTCCGCCTCGCCCGGCCATTCACCCCTCCACTTT
CASRSASPGHSPLHF
>-|TRBV14|-|TRBJ1-5
TGTGCCAGCAGCCTCGGCCATAGCAATCAGCCCCAGCATTTT
CASSLGHSNQPQHF
>TRBD1|TRBV11-1|once|TRBJ1-1
TGTGCCAGCAGCCCGAGAGGGACAGGGCGGACTGAAGCTTTCTTT
CASSPRGTGRTEAFF
>-|TRBV9|-|TRBJ2-2
TGTGCCAGCAGCGCCCAGGTTGGGGAGCTGTTTTTT
CASSAQVGELFF
>-|TRBV14|-|TRBJ2-1
TGTGCCAGCAGCCAAGCCCGGTGGAGCTCCTACAATGAGCAGTTCTTC
CASSQARWSSYNEQFF
>TRBD1|TRBV2|-|TRBJ1-4
TGTGCCAGCAGAGCACAGGGGATGGGTAATGAAAAACTGTTTTTT
CASRAQGMGNEKLFF
>TRBD2|TRBV5-6|-|TRBJ2-7
TGTGCCAGCAGCCAACTAGCGGGGGGCCCCCGGTACTTC
CASSQLAGGPRYF
>TRBD2|TRBV2|-|TRBJ2-1
TGTGCCACCAAACGCGGGAGTTCCTACAATGAGCAGTTCTTC
CATKRGSSYNEQFF
>TRBD2|TRBV5-1|-|TRBJ2-1
TGCGCCAGCAGCTTACTAGCGGGGGCAAACAATGAGCAGTTCTTC
CASSLLAGANNEQFF
>-|TRBV7-9|-|TRBJ1-3
TGTGCCAGCAGCTTAGCCCCGGGCAGCTCTGGAAACACCATATATTTT
CASSLAPGSSGNTIYF
>-|TRBV4-1|once|TRBJ2-5
TGCGCCAGCAGCCGAGCTACTGTGGGGACCCAGTACTTC
CASSRATVGTQYF
>-|TRBV6-1|-|TRBJ1-4
TGTGCCAGCAGTGACGGGCCAACAGGAGAACTGTTTTTT
CASSDGPTGELFF
>-|TRBV30|-|TRBJ1-4
TGTGCCTGGAGATTGGGGGCGATAACTAATGAAAAACTGTTTTTT
CAWRLGAITNEKLFF
>-|TRBV3-1/TRBV3-2|-|TRBJ2-5
TGTGCCAGCAGCCATTCGGGAGAGACCCAGTACTTC
CASSHSGETQYF
>-|TRBV5-1|-|TRBJ1-6
TGCGCCAGCAGCTTAGGGACGGTGAATTCACCCCTCCACTTT
CASSLGTVNSPLHF
>-|TRBV4-1|-|TRBJ1-4
TGCGCCAGCAGCCAAGTACATGGTTCCACTAATGAAAAACTGTTTTTT
CASSQVHGSTNEKLFF
>TRBD2|TRBV7-9|-|TRBJ2-1
TGTGCCAGCAGCTTAGAACTAGCGGGAGAAGAGCAGTTCTTC
CASSLELAGEEQFF
>TRBD1|TRBV14|-|TRBJ1-1
TGTGCCAGCAGCCAAGGTTTAGGACAGGGCACTGAAGCTTTCTTT
CASSQGLGQGTEAFF
>TRBD1|TRBV18|few|TRBJ1-1
TGTGCCAGCTCACCAGAGGACAGGGAGGGAGCTTTCTTT
CASSPEDREGAFF
>TRBD2|TRBV10-3|-|TRBJ2-1
TGTGCCATCAGTCTTAGCGGGAACTCCTACAATGAGCAGTTCTTC
CAISLSGNSYNEQFF
>-|TRBV11-3|-|TRBJ1-1
TGTGCCAGCAGCCAGAACCAGAACACTGAAGCTTTCTTT
CASSQNQNTEAFF
>TRBD2|TRBV29-1|-|TRBJ2-2
TGCAGCGTTAAGACTAGCGGGGCTAACACCGGGGAGCTGTTTTTT
CSVKTSGANTGELFF
>-|TRBV19|once|TRBJ1-5
TGTGCCAGTAGTCTCCGGGACAGCAATCAGCCCCAGCATTTT
CASSLRDSNQPQHF
>-|TRBV24-1|-|TRBJ2-2
TGTGCCACCAGTGAAGGGGGGAGCCCCCTGAACACCGGGGAGCTGTTTTTT
CATSEGGSPLNTGELFF
>-|TRBV5-1|once|TRBJ2-3
TGCGCCAGCAGCTTGGAGGCAGATACGCAGTATTTT
CASSLEADTQYF
>-|TRBV19|-|TRBJ1-3
TGTGCCAGTAGTACCACGGGGATCGGAAACACCATATATTTT
CASSTTGIGNTIYF
>-|TRBV28|-|TRBJ1-5
TGTGCCAGCAGCGTCTTTGGGACAAGTGGACGGCCCCAGCATTTT
CASSVFGTSGRPQHF
>-|TRBV7-6|-|TRBJ1-6
TGTGCCAGCAGCTTAGCGCGAGGGTCACCCCTCCACTTT
CASSLARGSPLHF
>TRBD2|TRBV29-1|-|TRBJ2-3
TGCAGTGCCGGGGAGGGTTCTAGCACAGATACGCAGTATTTT
CSAGEGSSTDTQYF
>TRBD1|TRBV6-5|-|TRBJ2-5
TGTGCCAGCAGTAGAGACAGGGGTGAGACCCAGTACTTC
CASSRDRGETQYF
>-|TRBV19|-|TRBJ1-5
TGTGCCAGTAGTATCAGGGACACCAATCAGCCCCAGCATTTT
CASSIRDTNQPQHF
>-|TRBV10-3|-|TRBJ1-1
TGTGCCATCAGTGAGTTCGGCCCCGGGGACACTGAAGCTTTCTTT
CAISEFGPGDTEAFF
>-|TRBV11-2|once|TRBJ2-2
TGTGCCAGCAGCTTAGGTATCGAACAGGTACCCGGGGAGCTGTTTTTT
CASSLGIEQVPGELFF
>-|TRBV10-3|once|TRBJ2-7
TGTGCCGTCTTGAGGAGTAGCTCCTACGAGCAGTACTTC
CAVLRSSSYEQYF
>-|TRBV15|-|TRBJ2-7
TGTGCCACCAGCAGAGGTTTGGAGGGCGAGCAGTACTTC
CATSRGLEGEQYF
>-|TRBV28|-|TRBJ1-2
TGTGCCAGCAGTGGCGGGGGCCGCTATGGCTACACCTTC
CASSGGGRYGYTF
>TRBD1|TRBV5-1|-|TRBJ2-5
TGCGCCAGCACTGGCAGGGACAGGGGAGAGACCCAGTACTTC
CASTGRDRGETQYF
>-|TRBV7-8|-|TRBJ2-6
TGTGCCAGCAGCCCCCAGGGGCCGGGGGCCAACGTCCTGACTTTC
CASSPQGPGANVLTF
>-|TRBV12-3/TRBV12-4|-|TRBJ2-2
TGTGCCAGCAGTCTCGACTTACGGGAGCTGTTTTTT
CASSLDLRELFF